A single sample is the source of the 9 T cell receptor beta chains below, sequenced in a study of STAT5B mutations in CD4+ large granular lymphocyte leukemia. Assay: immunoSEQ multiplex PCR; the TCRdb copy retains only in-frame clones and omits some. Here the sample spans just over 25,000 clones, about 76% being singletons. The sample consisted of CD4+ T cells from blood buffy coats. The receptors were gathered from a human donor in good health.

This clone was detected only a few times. DNA for the CDR3: TGTGCCAGCAGCGCGCCTTACAGTGTGGCTTTCTTT. Amino acids: CASSAPYSVAFF. This chain connects TRBV28 to TRBJ1-1; no definite D call. This CDR3 is built from 12 residues. Trimming stripped 6 bases from V and 11 bases from J, with 16 bases between. Germline-derived CDR1 and CDR2 are MDHEN and SYDVKM.

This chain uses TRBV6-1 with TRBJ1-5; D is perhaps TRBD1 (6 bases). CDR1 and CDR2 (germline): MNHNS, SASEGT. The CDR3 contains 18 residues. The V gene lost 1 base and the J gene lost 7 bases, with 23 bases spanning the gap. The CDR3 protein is CASSEGEGVPESRQPQHF. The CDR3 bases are TGTGCCAGCAGTGAAGGGGAGGGGGTTCCAGAGTCGAGACAGCCCCAGCATTTT.

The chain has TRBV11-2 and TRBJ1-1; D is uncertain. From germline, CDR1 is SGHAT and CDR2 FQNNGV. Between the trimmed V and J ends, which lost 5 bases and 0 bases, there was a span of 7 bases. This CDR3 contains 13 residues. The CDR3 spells CASSREVNTEAFF. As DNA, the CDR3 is TGTGCCAGCAGCCGCGAGGTGAACACTGAAGCTTTCTTT.

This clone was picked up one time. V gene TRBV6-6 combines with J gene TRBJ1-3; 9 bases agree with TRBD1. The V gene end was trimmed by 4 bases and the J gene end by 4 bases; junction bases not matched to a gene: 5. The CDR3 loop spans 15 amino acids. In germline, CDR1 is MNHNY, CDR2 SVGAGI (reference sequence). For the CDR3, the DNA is TGTGCCAGCAGTTCCCCCGGGACAGGGGGAAACACCATATATTTT. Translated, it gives CASSSPGTGGNTIYF.

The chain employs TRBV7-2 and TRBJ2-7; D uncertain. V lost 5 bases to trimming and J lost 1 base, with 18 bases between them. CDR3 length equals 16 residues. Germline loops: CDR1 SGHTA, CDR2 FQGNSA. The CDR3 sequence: CASSLVGSPSSYEQYF. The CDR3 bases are TGTGCCAGCAGCCTCGTGGGGTCTCCATCGTCCTACGAGCAGTACTTC. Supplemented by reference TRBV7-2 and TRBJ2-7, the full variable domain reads GAGVSQSPSNKVTEKGKDVELRCDPISGHTALYWYRQSLGQGLEFLIYFQGNSAPDKSGLPSDRFSAERTGGSVSTLTIQRTQQEDSAVYLCASSLVGSPSSYEQYFGPGTRLTVT.

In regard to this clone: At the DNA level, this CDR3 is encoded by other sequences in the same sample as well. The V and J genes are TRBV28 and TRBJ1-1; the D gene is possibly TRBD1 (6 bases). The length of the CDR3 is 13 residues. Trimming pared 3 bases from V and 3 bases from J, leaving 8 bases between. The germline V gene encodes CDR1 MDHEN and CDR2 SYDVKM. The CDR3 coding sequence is TGTGCCAGCAGTTTGGCAGGGGACACTGAAGCTTTCTTT. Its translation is CASSLAGDTEAFF. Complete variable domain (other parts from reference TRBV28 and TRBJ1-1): DVKVTQSSRYLVKRTGEKVFLECVQDMDHENMFWYRQDPGLGLRLIYFSYDVKMKEKGDIPEGYSVSREKKERFSLILESASTNQTSMYLCASSLAGDTEAFFGQGTRLTVV.

The chain's CDR3 is CASSQDRTSGTYF. The CDR3 DNA follows: TGTGCCAGCAGCCAAGATCGGACTAGCGGGACCTACTTC. This rearrangement joins TRBV4-2 to TRBJ2-7; TRBD2 agrees at 12 bases. V dropped 0 bases and J dropped 13; count of bases not matched to a gene: 4. The germline CDR1 and CDR2 sequences are LGHNA and YNFKEQ. CDR3 length: 13 amino acids.

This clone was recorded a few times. The CDR3 DNA reads as TGTGCCAGTAGTATCGGACAGATTAGCAATCAGCCCCAGCATTTT. Amino acids: CASSIGQISNQPQHF. V is TRBV19 and J is TRBJ1-5, with D tentatively TRBD1 (6 bases). The germline V gene encodes CDR1 LNHDA and CDR2 SQIVND (reference sequence). Between the trimmed V and J ends, which lost 3 bases and 0 bases, there was a span of 9 bases. The CDR3 is 15 residues long. Drawing the rest from reference TRBV19 and TRBJ1-5, the complete variable domain is DGGITQSPKYLFRKEGQNVTLSCEQNLNHDAMYWYRQDPGQGLRLIYYSQIVNDFQKGDIAEGYSVSREKKESFPLTVTSAQKNPTAFYLCASSIGQISNQPQHFGDGTRLSIL.

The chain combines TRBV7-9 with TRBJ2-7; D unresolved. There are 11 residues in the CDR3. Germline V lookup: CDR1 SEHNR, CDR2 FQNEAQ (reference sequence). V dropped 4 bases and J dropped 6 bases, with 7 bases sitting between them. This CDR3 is CASSYNLEQYF. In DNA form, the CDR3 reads TGTGCCAGCAGCTATAATCTCGAGCAGTACTTC. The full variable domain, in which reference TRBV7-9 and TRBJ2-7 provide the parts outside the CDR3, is DTGVSQNPRHKITKRGQNVTFRCDPISEHNRLYWYRQTLGQGPEFLTYFQNEAQLEKSRLLSDRFSAERPKGSFSTLEIQRTEQGDSAMYLCASSYNLEQYFGPGTRLTVT.